This T cell receptor beta chain emerged from a study of T cells after somatic rescue of genetic block (TCRdb year 2020). Study-level background: The study assessed how robust, over the long term, a T-cell system was when the system had developed through somatic rescue of a genetic block in T-cell development.

Receptor libraries were prepared by the immunoSEQ multiplex PCR assay. TCRdb mirrors the immuneACCESS table, restricted to in-frame sequences. Some clones are absent from its copies; in checked studies, under half trace to an unresolved V gene, and the reason for the others is unknown. For this sample the table gives over 12,000 clones, of which 65% to 75% were detected only once. The ten most abundant clones make up around 14% of the sample. As to this clone: Its antigen specificity is not known. The record has no base qualities; no much larger clone is one base away.

Its CDR3 holds 14 amino acids, cysteine through phenylalanine. Only the CDR3 portion is preserved as DNA: 42 bases, with reading frame beginning at the first base. V is reduced by 3 bases and J by 1 base, leaving a spacing of 8 bases between them. The germline V gene provides CDR1 SGDLS and CDR2 YYNGEE. Specimen: peripheral blood mononuclear cells (PBMCs). The TCR originated in a boy aged 5-17 years. This receptor chain uses TRBV9 and TRBJ1-5; no D segment can be confidently identified. The DNA sequence is given as TGTGCCAGCAGCGCTGCCGGAAGCAATCAGCCCCAGCATTTT. It translates as CASSAAGSNQPQHF.